Listed here are 29 T cell receptor beta chains from one sample, sequenced in a study of shared clonotypes between healthy human individuals. This table comes from immunoSEQ multiplex PCR, and its TCRdb copy is limited to in-frame clones, with some not included. The sample consists of roughly 2.4 million clones, approximately 96% of them appearing once. Sample: naive CD4+ T cells sorted from blood. Subset denoted: CD45RA+ positively selected. The receptor source for this set is a man between 18 and 29 years old in good health.

The J gene is TRBJ1-1, the V gene TRBV19; no reliable D call. V gave up 4 bases and J gave up 5 bases, with 20 bases separating them. CDR1 LNHDA and CDR2 SQIVND come from the germline V gene (reference sequence). This CDR3 spans 16 amino acids. This CDR3 is CASSTIGAQGSTEAFF. As DNA, the CDR3 is TGTGCCAGTAGTACCATTGGCGCGCAAGGGAGTACTGAAGCTTTCTTT.

The V gene is TRBV4-3, the J gene TRBJ2-6, with D tentatively TRBD1 or TRBD2 (5 bases each). This CDR3 spans 17 amino acids. CDR1 and CDR2 from the germline V gene are LGHNA and YSLEER. The germline V and J ends were trimmed by 3 bases and 3 bases, with 15 bases remaining between them. The CDR3 here is CASSQNPLGVGANVLTF. CDR3 nucleotides: TGCGCCAGCAGCCAGAACCCACTAGGGGTTGGGGCCAACGTCCTGACTTTC.

This chain uses TRBV7-6 with TRBJ2-5; 10 nucleotides align to TRBD2. CDR3 length equals 16 residues. CDR1 and CDR2 from the germline V gene are SGHVS and FNYEAQ. After removal of 2 bases from V and 5 bases from J, the junction contained 8 bases not matched to a gene. Here the CDR3 reads CASSLRPTSGIETQYF. CDR3 nucleotide sequence: TGTGCCAGCAGCTTACGCCCTACTAGCGGGATCGAGACCCAGTACTTC.

The genes are TRBV29-1 and TRBJ2-3, with a tentative D call TRBD1 (6 bases). Looked up from germline, CDR1 is SQVTM and CDR2 is ANQGSEA. The V end was cut by 7 bases, the J end by 3 bases, with 20 bases between. This CDR3 region has 15 residues. The CDR3 region has the DNA TGCAGCGCTGGGGGTGGACAGATTGGGACAGATACGCAGTATTTT. It specifies CSAGGGQIGTDTQYF.

This chain links TRBV5-1 with TRBJ2-3; D might be TRBD2 (6 bases). The germline CDR1 and CDR2 sequences are SGHRS and YFSETQ. Trimming shortened V by 4 bases and J by 0 bases, and 18 bases separated the two germline ends. This CDR3 has 17 residues. The CDR3 loop reads CASSPPSGTGSTDTQYF. In DNA form, the CDR3 reads TGCGCCAGCAGCCCCCCCTCCGGGACTGGAAGCACAGATACGCAGTATTTT.

The CDR3 region is CASSQVADTGELFF. The CDR3 region has the DNA TGCGCCAGCAGCCAAGTCGCGGACACCGGGGAGCTGTTTTTT. The gene calls are TRBV4-1 and TRBJ2-2; D uncertain. The germline gives CDR1 MGHRA, CDR2 YSYEKL. V was cut by 1 base and J by 3 bases, with 6 bases left in between. The CDR3 is made up of 14 amino acids.

The chain has TRBV5-6 and TRBJ2-5; D remains ambiguous. The germline V and J ends were trimmed by 1 base and 2 bases, with 12 bases remaining between them. CDR1 and CDR2 (germline): SGHDT, YYEEEE. The length of the CDR3 is 15 residues. Here the CDR3 DNA reads TGTGCCAGCAGCTTGTCTGGAGCACCTCAAGAGACCCAGTACTTC. Protein: CASSLSGAPQETQYF.

The chain employs TRBV5-1 and TRBJ1-4; 8 positions match TRBD1. The CDR3 spans 16 residues. Looked up from germline, CDR1 is SGHRS and CDR2 is YFSETQ. With 2 bases clipped from V and 3 bases from J, the junction kept 6 bases outside the gene matches. The CDR3 loop is CASSFGRGPSNEKLFF. For the CDR3, the DNA is TGCGCCAGCAGCTTTGGCAGGGGGCCGTCTAATGAAAAACTGTTTTTT. The whole variable domain, remainder taken from reference TRBV5-1 and TRBJ1-4, is KAGVTQTPRYLIKTRGQQVTLSCSPISGHRSVSWYQQTPGQGLQFLFEYFSETQRNKGNFPGRFSGRQFSNSRSEMNVSTLELGDSALYLCASSFGRGPSNEKLFFGSGTQLSVL.

On this clone: Other DNA sequences within the sample encode an identical CDR3. The genes are TRBV6-5 and TRBJ2-7, with 8 bases matching TRBD1. Germline loops: CDR1 MNHEY, CDR2 SVGAGI. This CDR3 has 13 amino acids. V shed 6 bases and J 1 base; nucleotides not matched to a gene: 2. CDR3 nucleotides: TGTGCCAGCAGCCGACAGGGGTCCTACGAGCAGTACTTC. The encoded protein is CASSRQGSYEQYF.

The chain carries TRBV2 and TRBJ2-5; perhaps TRBD1 as D (6 bases). The CDR3 contains 14 residues. Germline-derived CDR1 and CDR2 are SNHLY and FYNNEI. V lost 3 bases to trimming and J lost 4 bases, with 12 bases between them. CDR3 DNA sequence: TGTGCCAGCAGTGATCTGGGGGCGAGAGAGACCCAGTACTTC. This gives the protein CASSDLGARETQYF. The full variable domain, rest sourced from reference TRBV2 and TRBJ2-5, is EPEVTQTPSHQVTQMGQEVILRCVPISNHLYFYWYRQILGQKVEFLVSFYNNEISEKSEIFDDQFSVERPDGSNFTLKIRSTKLEDSAMYFCASSDLGARETQYFGPGTRLLVL.

To note about this clone: Additional DNA sequences in this sample encode the identical CDR3. V is TRBV10-3 and J is TRBJ2-7, with D hard to call. This CDR3 contains 13 residues. The germline CDR1 and CDR2 sequences are ENHRY and SYGVKD. V gave up 0 bases and J gave up 1 base, with 4 bases separating them. The CDR3 region is CAISESSSYEQYF. For the CDR3, the DNA is TGTGCCATCAGTGAGTCATCTTCCTACGAGCAGTACTTC.

This chain joins TRBV18 and TRBJ2-5; the D call may be TRBD1 or TRBD2 (5 bases each). CDR3 size: 13 residues. CDR1 is KGHSH, CDR2 LQKENI, per germline. Trimming shortened V by 4 bases and J by 5 bases, and 11 bases separated the two germline ends. The CDR3 is CASSQGTSETQYF. The CDR3 coding sequence is TGTGCCAGCTCACAGGGGACCTCGGAGACCCAGTACTTC.

The V call is TRBV6-1, the J call TRBJ1-1; TRBD1 matches 8 bases. Trimming cost V 7 bases and J 7 bases; bases outside gene matches: 8. Germline values: CDR1 MNHNS, CDR2 SASEGT. The CDR3 totals 13 residues. The CDR3, as DNA: TGTGCCAGCACCGAAACAGGGGGATTTGAAGCTTTCTTT. It specifies CASTETGGFEAFF.

Comment on this clone: The sample contains more than one DNA sequence encoding this CDR3. The chain joins TRBV7-2 to TRBJ2-7; 10 bases map to TRBD2. Per the germline V gene, CDR1 is SGHTA and CDR2 is FQGNSA. Unmatched junction bases numbered 1, after V lost 3 bases and J lost 2 bases. This CDR3 has 14 amino acids. The CDR3 DNA follows: TGTGCCAGCAGCTTTACTAGCGGGACCTACGAGCAGTACTTC. This codes for CASSFTSGTYEQYF.

V is TRBV29-1 and J is TRBJ1-2; TRBD1 is a possible D gene (5 bases). The CDR3 length is 13 residues. CDR1 is SQVTM and CDR2 is ANQGSEA in the germline V gene. The V end was cut by 8 bases, the J end by 2 bases, with 15 bases between. CDR3 region: CSSLVAGNYGYTF. The CDR3 DNA reads as TGCAGCTCCTTAGTCGCAGGGAACTATGGCTACACCTTC.

The chain is built from TRBV10-3 and TRBJ1-1; TRBD1 matches at 10 bases. Trimming took 10 bases from V and 3 from J; bases not matched to a gene: 5. Germline V gene lookup returns CDR1 ENHRY and CDR2 SYGVKD. This CDR3 is 13 amino acids long. The CDR3 DNA is TGTGCCAAAAGACAGGGGGCGGACACTGAAGCTTTCTTT. As protein: CAKRQGADTEAFF.

Remarks on this clone: Different DNA sequences within this sample yield the same CDR3. The chain is built from TRBV5-1 and TRBJ2-5; 11 nucleotides match TRBD1. The length of the CDR3 is 15 residues. The germline V gene encodes CDR1 SGHRS and CDR2 YFSETQ. With 1 base clipped from V and 4 bases from J, the junction kept 3 bases outside the gene matches. The DNA for the CDR3 is TGCGCCAGCAGCTTGACAGGGACAGGGGGAGAGACCCAGTACTTC. It yields the protein CASSLTGTGGETQYF.

The rearrangement uses TRBV6-1 and TRBJ2-7; 12 positions match TRBD1. V trimming: 6 bases; J trimming: 7 bases; junction bases outside the gene matches: 7. CDR1 is MNHNS, CDR2 SASEGT, per germline. The CDR3 covers 14 residues. The CDR3 region is CASSPGQGAGEQYF. DNA for the CDR3: TGTGCCAGCAGCCCGGGACAGGGGGCTGGGGAGCAGTACTTC.

The chain employs TRBV30 and TRBJ1-3; D gene unclear. Looked up from germline, CDR1 is GTSNPN and CDR2 is SVGIG (reference sequence). The length of the CDR3 is 13 residues. CDR3 in amino acids: CAASLGSGNTIYF. In DNA form, the CDR3 reads TGTGCTGCCAGCTTGGGGTCTGGAAACACCATATATTTT.

The chain combines TRBV27 with TRBJ1-2; perhaps TRBD1 as D (5 bases). The CDR3 sequence is 16 residues long. Germline values: CDR1 MNHEY, CDR2 SMNVEV (reference sequence). Deletions cut 1 base from V and 2 bases from J, with 14 bases between. The CDR3 nucleotides are TGTGCCAGCAGTTTATGGGGGGGGTTACCGAACTATGGCTACACCTTC. Its translation is CASSLWGGLPNYGYTF.

This chain uses TRBV9 with TRBJ2-7, with 10 bases identical to TRBD2. The CDR3 has 16 residues. V shed 2 bases and J 0 bases; nucleotides not matched to a gene: 5. Looked up from germline, CDR1 is SGDLS and CDR2 is YYNGEE. In nucleotides, the CDR3 is TGTGCCAGCAGCGTCGCCCCTAGCGGGGGCTCCTACGAGCAGTACTTC. Residues: CASSVAPSGGSYEQYF.

This clone was counted a single time. This chain connects TRBV7-9 to TRBJ2-7; weak D call: TRBD2 (5 bases). This CDR3 has 14 amino acids. Germline V gene sequence: CDR1 SEHNR, CDR2 FQNEAQ (reference sequence). The V end lost 7 bases, the J end lost 3 bases, and 16 bases lay between the germline ends. Written as DNA, the CDR3 is TGTGCCAGCACTACCGGAGGTACGATCTACGAGCAGTACTTC. It translates to CASTTGGTIYEQYF.

This sequence joins TRBV19 and TRBJ2-1; D may correspond to TRBD1 or TRBD2 (12 bases each). Trimming removed 4 bases from V and 12 bases from J, with 37 bases in between. Germline loops: CDR1 LNHDA, CDR2 SQIVND (reference sequence). CDR3 length: 20 residues. In DNA form, the CDR3 reads TGTGCCAGTAGTACCACCCGGGACAGGGGGCTACTAGCGGGAGGTGCCGGGCAGTTCTTC. Translated: CASSTTRDRGLLAGGAGQFF.

V gene TRBV7-2 combines with J gene TRBJ2-1; TRBD2 agrees at 7 bases. Germline lookup yields CDR1 SGHTA and CDR2 FQGNSA. The V gene end was trimmed by 6 bases and the J gene end by 12 bases; junction bases not matched to a gene: 11. The CDR3 consists of 13 residues. CDR3 loop: CASSRPSLAWQFF. The CDR3 region has the DNA TGTGCCAGCAGTCGACCCTCACTAGCGTGGCAGTTCTTC.

The J gene is TRBJ1-6, the V gene TRBV2, with a tentative D call TRBD1 (5 bases). The CDR3 has 18 residues. In germline, CDR1 is SNHLY, CDR2 FYNNEI. V shed 6 bases and J shed 4 bases, with 22 bases lying between them. In nucleotides, the CDR3 is TGTGCCAGCAGCGCCCCCCCGGACATTAACTTTTATAATTCACCCCTCCACTTT. The encoded protein is CASSAPPDINFYNSPLHF.

The chain is built from TRBV6-4 and TRBJ1-2, with TRBD1 as a possible D gene (6 bases). Germline V lookup: CDR1 MRHNA, CDR2 SNTAGT. This CDR3 has 13 residues. The ends were cut back, 2 bases at V and 4 bases at J, with 8 bases in the middle. As DNA, the CDR3 is TGTGCCAGCAGTGACGGGGGCGGCTATGGCTACACCTTC. It codes for CASSDGGGYGYTF.

In DNA, the CDR3 is TGTGCCAGCAGCGTAACCCAGGCGAACACCGGGGAGCTGTTTTTT. Protein: CASSVTQANTGELFF. V usage is TRBV9 and J usage is TRBJ2-2; D gene unclear. The V gene lost 1 base and the J gene lost 0 bases, with 7 bases spanning the gap. Per the germline V gene, CDR1 is SGDLS and CDR2 is YYNGEE. The CDR3 is 15 amino acids. The entire variable domain, with the rest obtained from reference TRBV9 and TRBJ2-2, is as follows: DSGVTQTPKHLITATGQRVTLRCSPRSGDLSVYWYQQSLDQGLQFLIQYYNGEERAKGNILERFSAQQFPDLHSELNLSSLELGDSALYFCASSVTQANTGELFFGEGSRLTVL.

This chain uses TRBV6-6 with TRBJ1-3, with 7 bases aligning to TRBD1. The V gene end was trimmed by 6 bases and the J gene end by 4 bases; junction bases not matched to a gene: 6. Germline V gene lookup returns CDR1 MNHNY and CDR2 SVGAGI (reference sequence). The CDR3 length is 14 residues. The CDR3 is CASRPQGSGNTIYF. The DNA of the CDR3 is TGTGCCAGCAGACCACAGGGGAGCGGAAACACCATATATTTT.

This clone was seen once. Other DNA sequences in this specimen translate into the identical CDR3. In DNA, the CDR3 is TGTGCCAGCAGCCGAAGGGACACTGAAGCTTTCTTT. It translates to CASSRRDTEAFF. The genes are TRBV6-5 and TRBJ1-1; no definite D call. Germline V gives CDR1 MNHEY, CDR2 SVGAGI. The CDR3 sequence is 12 residues long. V gave up 6 bases and J gave up 3 bases, with 8 bases separating them.